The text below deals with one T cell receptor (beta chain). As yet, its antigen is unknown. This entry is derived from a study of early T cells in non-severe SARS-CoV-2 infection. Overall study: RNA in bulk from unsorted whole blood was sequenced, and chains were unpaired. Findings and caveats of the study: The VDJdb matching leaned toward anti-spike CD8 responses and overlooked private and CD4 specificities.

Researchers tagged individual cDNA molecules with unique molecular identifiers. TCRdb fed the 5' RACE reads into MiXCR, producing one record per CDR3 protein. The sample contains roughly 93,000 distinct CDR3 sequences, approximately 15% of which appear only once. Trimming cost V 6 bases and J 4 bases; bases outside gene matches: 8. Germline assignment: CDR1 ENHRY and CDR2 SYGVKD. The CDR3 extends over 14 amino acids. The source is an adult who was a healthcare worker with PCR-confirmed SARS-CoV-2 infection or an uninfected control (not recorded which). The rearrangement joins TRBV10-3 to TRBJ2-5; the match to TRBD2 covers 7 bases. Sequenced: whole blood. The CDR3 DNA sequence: TGTGCCATCAGGGAGGGTACTAGCGCAGAGACCCAGTACTTC. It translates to CAIREGTSAETQYF.